This T cell receptor (beta chain) originates from a study of T cells in tumors after PD-1 blockade. Looking at the study overall: Daily vismodegib 150 mg continued in a subset of anti-PD-1-treated patients.

Tumor biopsies came from the same primary tumor site before and after PD-1 blockade. The average interval from treatment start to post-treatment squamous cell carcinoma sampling was 31 days. The CDR3 length is 15 residues. The germline V gene encodes CDR1 SGHTS and CDR2 YDEGEE. Trimming took 4 bases from V and 0 from J; bases not matched to a gene: 4. Sequenced by immunoSEQ multiplex PCR; TCRdb stores in-frame clones only, minus some. Of 11,000 to 15,000 clones listed, around two thirds are singletons. The chain recombines TRBV5-8 with TRBJ2-7; 10 bases fit TRBD2. The receptor was derived from a human donor with cutaneous squamous cell carcinoma. The starting material was tumor tissue, obtained after anti-PD-1 treatment. In nucleotides, the CDR3 is TGTGCCAGCAGCACCCTAGCGGGAGTCTCCTACGAGCAGTACTTC. It is translated as CASSTLAGVSYEQYF. Full variable domain (remainder filled in from reference TRBV5-8 and TRBJ2-7): EAGVTQSPTHLIKTRGQQATLRCSPISGHTSVYWYQQALGLGLQFLLWYDEGEERNRGNFPPRFSGRQFPNYSSELNVNALELEDSALYLCASSTLAGVSYEQYFGPGTRLTVT.